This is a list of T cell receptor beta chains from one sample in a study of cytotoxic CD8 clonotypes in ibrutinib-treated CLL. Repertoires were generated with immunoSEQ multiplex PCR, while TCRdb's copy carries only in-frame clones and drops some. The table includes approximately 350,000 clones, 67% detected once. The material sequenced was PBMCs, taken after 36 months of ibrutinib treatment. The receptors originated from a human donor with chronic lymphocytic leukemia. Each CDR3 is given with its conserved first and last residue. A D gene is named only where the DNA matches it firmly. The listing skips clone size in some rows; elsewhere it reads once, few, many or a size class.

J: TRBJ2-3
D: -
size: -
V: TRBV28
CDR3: CASSFWQLPDTQYF
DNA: TGTGCCAGCAGTTTTTGGCAGTTACCAGATACGCAGTATTTT

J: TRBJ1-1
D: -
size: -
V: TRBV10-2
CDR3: CASREGRTEAFF
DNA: TGCGCCAGCAGGGAGGGTCGGACTGAAGCTTTCTTT

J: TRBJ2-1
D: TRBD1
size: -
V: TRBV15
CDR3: CATSRPTGSYNEQFF
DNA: TGTGCCACCAGCAGACCGACAGGGAGCTACAATGAGCAGTTCTTC

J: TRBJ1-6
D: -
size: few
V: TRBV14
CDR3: CASSQDGGGSPLHF
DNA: TGTGCCAGCAGCCAAGACGGAGGTGGCTCACCCCTCCACTTT

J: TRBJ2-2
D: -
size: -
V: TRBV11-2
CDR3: CASSLDRGHTGELFF
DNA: TGTGCCAGCAGCTTAGACAGAGGGCATACCGGGGAGCTGTTTTTT

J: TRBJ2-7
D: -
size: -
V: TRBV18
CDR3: CASSPTGPYEQYF
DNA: TGTGCCAGCTCACCAACGGGACCCTACGAGCAGTACTTC

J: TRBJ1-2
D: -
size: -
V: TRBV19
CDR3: CASSDSRDPSTF
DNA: TGTGCCAGTAGCGACAGCCGGGACCCTTCCACCTTC

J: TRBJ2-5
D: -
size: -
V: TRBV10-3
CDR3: CAISESGAAGKETQYF
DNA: TGTGCCATCAGTGAGTCAGGGGCGGCCGGAAAAGAGACCCAGTACTTC

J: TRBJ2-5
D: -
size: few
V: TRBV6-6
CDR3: CASSYTGIQETQYF
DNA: TGTGCCAGCAGTTACACGGGGATACAGGAGACCCAGTACTTC

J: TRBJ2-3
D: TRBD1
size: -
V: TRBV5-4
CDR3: CASSLGGQVSTDTQYF
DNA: TGTGCCAGCAGCTTGGGGGGACAGGTTAGCACAGATACGCAGTATTTT

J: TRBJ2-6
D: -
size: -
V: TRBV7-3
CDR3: CASSASMGGANVLTF
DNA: TGTGCCAGCAGCGCCTCGATGGGTGGGGCCAACGTCCTGACTTTC

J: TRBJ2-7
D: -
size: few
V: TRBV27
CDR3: CASSLSWGNEQYF
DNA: TGTGCCAGCAGTTTATCGTGGGGGAACGAGCAGTACTTC

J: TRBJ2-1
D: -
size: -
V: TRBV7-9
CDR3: CASSSDHHKGQFF
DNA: TGTGCCAGCAGCTCGGACCATCACAAGGGGCAGTTCTTC

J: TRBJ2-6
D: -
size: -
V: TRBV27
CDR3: CASRTQGIGANVLTF
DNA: TGTGCCAGCAGAACCCAAGGGATTGGGGCCAACGTCCTGACTTTC

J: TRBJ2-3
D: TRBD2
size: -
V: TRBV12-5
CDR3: CASGLVGGSTDTQYF
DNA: TGTGCTAGTGGTTTGGTCGGGGGGAGCACAGATACGCAGTATTTT

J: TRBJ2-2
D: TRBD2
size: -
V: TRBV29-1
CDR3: CSVRTSSATGELFF
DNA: TGCAGCGTGCGGACTAGCAGTGCCACCGGGGAGCTGTTTTTT

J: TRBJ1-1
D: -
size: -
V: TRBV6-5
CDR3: CASNRRENTEAFF
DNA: TGTGCCAGCAATAGACGGGAGAACACTGAAGCTTTCTTT

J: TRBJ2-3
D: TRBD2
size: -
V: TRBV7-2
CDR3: CASSLVAGMTDTQYF
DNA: TGTGCCAGCAGCTTGGTAGCGGGAATGACAGATACGCAGTATTTT

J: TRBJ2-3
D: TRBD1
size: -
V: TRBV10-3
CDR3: CAISGDSKGDTQYF
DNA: TGTGCCATCAGTGGGGACAGCAAGGGGGATACGCAGTATTTT

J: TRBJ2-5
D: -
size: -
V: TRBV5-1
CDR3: CASTRQSFQETQYF
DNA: TGCGCCAGCACCCGACAGTCCTTTCAAGAGACCCAGTACTTC

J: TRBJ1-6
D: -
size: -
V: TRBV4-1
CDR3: CASSQDLLPRGNSPLHF
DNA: TGCGCCAGCAGCCAAGATCTACTTCCCCGGGGTAATTCACCCCTCCACTTT

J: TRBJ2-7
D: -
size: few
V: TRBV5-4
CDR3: CASSLVSSEQYF
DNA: TGTGCCAGCAGCTTGGTTAGTAGCGAGCAGTACTTC

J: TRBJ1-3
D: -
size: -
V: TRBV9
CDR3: CASSARAGLPSGNTIYF
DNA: TGTGCCAGCAGCGCCCGGGCGGGACTACCCTCTGGAAACACCATATATTTT

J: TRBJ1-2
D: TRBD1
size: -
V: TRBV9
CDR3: CASSPVGTGGGYTF
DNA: TGTGCCAGCAGCCCAGTGGGGACAGGGGGTGGCTACACCTTC

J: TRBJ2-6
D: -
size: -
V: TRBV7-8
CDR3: CASSRWPKGSGANVLTF
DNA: TGTGCCAGCAGCCGTTGGCCCAAGGGATCTGGGGCCAACGTCCTGACTTTC

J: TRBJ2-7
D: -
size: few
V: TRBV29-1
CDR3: CSVRGIDYEQYF
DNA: TGCAGCGTTCGAGGGATCGACTACGAGCAGTACTTC

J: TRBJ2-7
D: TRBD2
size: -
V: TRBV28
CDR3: CASSFGWGLAPYEQYF
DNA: TGTGCCAGCAGTTTTGGGTGGGGACTAGCCCCCTACGAGCAGTACTTC

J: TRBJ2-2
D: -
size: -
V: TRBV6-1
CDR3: CASSESSGELFF
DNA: TGTGCCAGCAGTGAGTCCTCCGGGGAGCTGTTTTTT

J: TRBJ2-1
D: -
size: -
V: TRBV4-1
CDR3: CASSQEQLTEQFF
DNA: TGCGCCAGCAGCCAAGAACAGCTGACTGAGCAGTTCTTC

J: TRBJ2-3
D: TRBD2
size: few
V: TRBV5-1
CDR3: CASSLLTSGRDTDTQYF
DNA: TGCGCCAGCAGCTTGTTGACTAGCGGGAGGGACACAGATACGCAGTATTTT